This T cell receptor beta chain was identified in a study of a mutant IDH1 vaccine in newly diagnosed glioma. Trimming cost V 4 bases and J 6 bases, with 10 bases left between them. CDR3 length: 13 amino acids. Germline values: CDR1 MNHEY, CDR2 SMNVEV (reference sequence). Documented time point: week 47, end of study. Each dose of the vaccine consisted of 300 ug of mutant IDH1 20-mer peptide, with topical imiquimod. In weeks 1, 3, 5, 7, 11, 15, 19 and 23, patients were vaccinated. TCRdb's copy holds only in-frame clones and misses some; the assay was immunoSEQ multiplex PCR. The sample contains approximately 25,000 clones, 82% of which appear only once. Details on this clone: The antigen is undetermined.

The chain joins TRBV27 to TRBJ1-5; D uncertain. This receptor was identified in a man aged 40-55 years with glioma. Some clones in this sample may be carry-over from other donors' samples. The sequencing here drew on PBMCs, taken from a glioma patient whose treatment included an IDH1 peptide vaccine. CDR3 DNA: TGTGCCAGCAGTTCCCGACCTCGTCAGCCCCAGCATTTT. Protein product: CASSSRPRQPQHF.